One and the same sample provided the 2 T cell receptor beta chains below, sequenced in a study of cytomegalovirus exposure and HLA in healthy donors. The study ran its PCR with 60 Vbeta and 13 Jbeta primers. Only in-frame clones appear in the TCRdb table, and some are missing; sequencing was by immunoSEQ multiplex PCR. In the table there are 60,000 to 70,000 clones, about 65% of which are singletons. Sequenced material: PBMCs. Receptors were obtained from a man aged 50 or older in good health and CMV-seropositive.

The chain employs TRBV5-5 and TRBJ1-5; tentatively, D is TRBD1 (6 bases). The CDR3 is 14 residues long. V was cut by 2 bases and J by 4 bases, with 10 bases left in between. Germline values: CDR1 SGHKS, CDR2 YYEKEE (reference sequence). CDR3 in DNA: TGTGCCAGCAGCTTCCGGGACAAGAATCAGCCCCAGCATTTT. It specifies CASSFRDKNQPQHF.

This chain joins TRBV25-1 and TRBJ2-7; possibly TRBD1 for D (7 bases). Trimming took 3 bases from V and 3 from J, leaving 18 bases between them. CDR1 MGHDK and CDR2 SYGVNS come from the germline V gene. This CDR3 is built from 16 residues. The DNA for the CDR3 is TGTGCCAGCAGTGAGTCAGGGGGAGGCTTCGACTACGAGCAGTACTTC. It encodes CASSESGGGFDYEQYF.